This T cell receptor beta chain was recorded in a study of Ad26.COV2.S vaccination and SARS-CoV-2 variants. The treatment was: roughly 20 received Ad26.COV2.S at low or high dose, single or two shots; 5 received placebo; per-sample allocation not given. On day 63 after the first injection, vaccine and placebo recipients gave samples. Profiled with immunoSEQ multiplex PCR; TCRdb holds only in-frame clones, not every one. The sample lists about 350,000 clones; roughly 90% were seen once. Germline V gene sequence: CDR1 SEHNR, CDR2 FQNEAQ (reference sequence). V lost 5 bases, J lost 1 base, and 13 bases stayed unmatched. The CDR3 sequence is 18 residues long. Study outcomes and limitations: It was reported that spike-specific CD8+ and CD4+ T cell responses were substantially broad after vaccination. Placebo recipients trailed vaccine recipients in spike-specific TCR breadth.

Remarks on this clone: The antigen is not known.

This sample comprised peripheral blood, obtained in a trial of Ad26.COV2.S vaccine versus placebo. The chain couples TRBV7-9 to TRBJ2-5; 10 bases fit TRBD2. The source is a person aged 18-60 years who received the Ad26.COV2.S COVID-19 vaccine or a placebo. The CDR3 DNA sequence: TGTGCCAGCAGCCCACCTCTGCCCCAGCGGGGGGGCCAAGAGACCCAGTACTTC. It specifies CASSPPLPQRGGQETQYF.